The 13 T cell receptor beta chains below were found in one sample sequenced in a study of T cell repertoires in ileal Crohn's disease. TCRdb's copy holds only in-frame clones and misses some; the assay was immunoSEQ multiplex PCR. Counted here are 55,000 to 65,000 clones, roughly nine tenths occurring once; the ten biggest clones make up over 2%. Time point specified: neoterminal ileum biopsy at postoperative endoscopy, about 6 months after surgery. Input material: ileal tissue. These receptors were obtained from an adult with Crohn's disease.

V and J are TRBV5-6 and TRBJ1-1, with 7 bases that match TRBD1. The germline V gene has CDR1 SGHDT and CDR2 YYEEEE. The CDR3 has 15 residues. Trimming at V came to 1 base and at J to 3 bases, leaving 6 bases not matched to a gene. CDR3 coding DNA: TGTGCCAGCAGCTTGATGACAGGGTTTGACACTGAAGCTTTCTTT. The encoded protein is CASSLMTGFDTEAFF.

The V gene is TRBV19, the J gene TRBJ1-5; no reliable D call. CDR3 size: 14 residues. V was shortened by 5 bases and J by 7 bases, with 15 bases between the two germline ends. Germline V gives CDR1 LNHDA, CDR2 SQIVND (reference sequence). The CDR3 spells CASSVEKGGQPQHF. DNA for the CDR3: TGTGCCAGTAGTGTGGAAAAGGGAGGACAGCCCCAGCATTTT. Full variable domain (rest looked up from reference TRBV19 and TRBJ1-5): DGGITQSPKYLFRKEGQNVTLSCEQNLNHDAMYWYRQDPGQGLRLIYYSQIVNDFQKGDIAEGYSVSREKKESFPLTVTSAQKNPTAFYLCASSVEKGGQPQHFGDGTRLSIL.

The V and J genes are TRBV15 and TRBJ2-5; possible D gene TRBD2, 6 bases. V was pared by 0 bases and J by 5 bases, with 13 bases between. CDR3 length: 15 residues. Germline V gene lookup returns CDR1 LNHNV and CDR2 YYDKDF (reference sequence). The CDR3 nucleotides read TGTGCCACCAGCAGAGATGTGCGGGAAGGCGAGACCCAGTACTTC. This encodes CATSRDVREGETQYF.

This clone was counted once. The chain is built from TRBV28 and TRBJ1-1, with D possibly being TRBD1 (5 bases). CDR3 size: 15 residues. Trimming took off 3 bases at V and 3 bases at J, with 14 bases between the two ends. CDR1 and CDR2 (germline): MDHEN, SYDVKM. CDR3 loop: CASSFRGTLDTEAFF. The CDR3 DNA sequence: TGTGCCAGCAGTTTTCGCGGGACGTTGGACACTGAAGCTTTCTTT.

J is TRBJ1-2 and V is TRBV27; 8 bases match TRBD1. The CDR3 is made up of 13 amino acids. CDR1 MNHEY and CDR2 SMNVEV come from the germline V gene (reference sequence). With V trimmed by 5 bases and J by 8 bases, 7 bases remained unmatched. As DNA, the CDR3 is TGTGCCAGCAGTGGACAGGGACCGGGGGGCTACACCTTC. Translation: CASSGQGPGGYTF.

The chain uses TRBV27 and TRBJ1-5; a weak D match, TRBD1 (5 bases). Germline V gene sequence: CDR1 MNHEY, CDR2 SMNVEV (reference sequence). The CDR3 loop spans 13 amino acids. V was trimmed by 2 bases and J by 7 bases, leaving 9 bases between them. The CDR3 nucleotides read TGTGCCAGCAGTTTAAATGGGGCACAGCCCCAGCATTTT. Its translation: CASSLNGAQPQHF.

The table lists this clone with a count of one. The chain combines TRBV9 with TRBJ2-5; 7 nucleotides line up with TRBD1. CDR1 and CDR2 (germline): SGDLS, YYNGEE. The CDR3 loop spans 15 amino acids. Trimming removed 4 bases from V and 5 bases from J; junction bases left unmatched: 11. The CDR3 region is CASSTRDSSWETQYF. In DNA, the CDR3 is TGTGCCAGCAGCACCCGGGACAGTTCGTGGGAGACCCAGTACTTC.

The CDR3 DNA is TGTGCCAGCAGCTTTACCGGCCCCAGGGTGCATGAGCAGTTCTTC. Translation gives CASSFTGPRVHEQFF. The rearrangement joins TRBV7-9 to TRBJ2-1, with a weak D call TRBD1 (5 bases). Trimming pared 3 bases from V and 8 bases from J, leaving 17 bases between. Germline V gene lookup returns CDR1 SEHNR and CDR2 FQNEAQ (reference sequence). The CDR3 has 15 amino acids.

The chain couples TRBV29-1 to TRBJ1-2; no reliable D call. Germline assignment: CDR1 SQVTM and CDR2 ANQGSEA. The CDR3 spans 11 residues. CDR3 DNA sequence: TGCAGTTTCTGGTCGGACTATGGCTACACCTTC. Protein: CSFWSDYGYTF.

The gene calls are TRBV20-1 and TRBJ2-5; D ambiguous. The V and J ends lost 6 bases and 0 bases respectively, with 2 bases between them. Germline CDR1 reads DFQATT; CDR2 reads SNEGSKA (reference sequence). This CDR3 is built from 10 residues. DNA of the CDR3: TGCAGTGCCTACCAAGAGACCCAGTACTTC. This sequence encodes CSAYQETQYF.

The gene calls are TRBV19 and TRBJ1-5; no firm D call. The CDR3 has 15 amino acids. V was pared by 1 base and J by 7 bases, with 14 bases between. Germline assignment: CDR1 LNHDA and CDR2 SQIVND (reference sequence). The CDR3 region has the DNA TGTGCCAGTAGTATAGCGTGGGCCAGTGGACAGCCCCAGCATTTT. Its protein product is CASSIAWASGQPQHF. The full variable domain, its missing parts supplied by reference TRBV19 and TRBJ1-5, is DGGITQSPKYLFRKEGQNVTLSCEQNLNHDAMYWYRQDPGQGLRLIYYSQIVNDFQKGDIAEGYSVSREKKESFPLTVTSAQKNPTAFYLCASSIAWASGQPQHFGDGTRLSIL.

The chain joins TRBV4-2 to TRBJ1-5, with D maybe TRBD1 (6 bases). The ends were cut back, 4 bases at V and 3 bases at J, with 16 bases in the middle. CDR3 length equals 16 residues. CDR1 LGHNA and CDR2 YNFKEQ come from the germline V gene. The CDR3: CASSPRLRDINQPQHF. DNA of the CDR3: TGTGCCAGCAGCCCGCGATTGAGGGACATCAATCAGCCCCAGCATTTT.

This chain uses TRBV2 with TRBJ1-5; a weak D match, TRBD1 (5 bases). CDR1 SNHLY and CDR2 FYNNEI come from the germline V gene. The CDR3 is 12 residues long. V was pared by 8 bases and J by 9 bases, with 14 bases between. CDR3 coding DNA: TGTGCCAGCCTCCAGGGCACGGGGCCCCAGCATTTT. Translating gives CASLQGTGPQHF.